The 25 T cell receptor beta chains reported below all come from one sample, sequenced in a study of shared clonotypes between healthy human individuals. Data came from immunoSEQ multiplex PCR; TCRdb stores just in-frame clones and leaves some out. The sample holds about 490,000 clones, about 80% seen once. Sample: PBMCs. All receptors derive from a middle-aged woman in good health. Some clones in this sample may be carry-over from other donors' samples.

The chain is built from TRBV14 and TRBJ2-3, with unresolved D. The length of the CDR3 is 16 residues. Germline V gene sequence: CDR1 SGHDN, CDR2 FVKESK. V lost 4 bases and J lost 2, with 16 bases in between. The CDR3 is CASSLEFAWVTDTQYF. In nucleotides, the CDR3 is TGTGCCAGCAGCCTAGAGTTCGCGTGGGTCACAGATACGCAGTATTTT.

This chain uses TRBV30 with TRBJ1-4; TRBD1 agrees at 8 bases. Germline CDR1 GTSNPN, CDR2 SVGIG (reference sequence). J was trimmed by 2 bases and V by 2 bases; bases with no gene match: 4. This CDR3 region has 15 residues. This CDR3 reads CAWSQTGATNEKLFF. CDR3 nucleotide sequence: TGTGCCTGGAGTCAGACAGGGGCCACTAATGAAAAACTGTTTTTT.

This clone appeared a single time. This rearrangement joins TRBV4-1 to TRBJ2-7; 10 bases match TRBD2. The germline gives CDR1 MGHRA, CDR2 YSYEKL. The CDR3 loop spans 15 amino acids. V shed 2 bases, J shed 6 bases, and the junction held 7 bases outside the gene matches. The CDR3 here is CASSQWASGSGEQYF. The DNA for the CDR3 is TGCGCCAGCAGCCAATGGGCTAGCGGGAGCGGCGAGCAGTACTTC.

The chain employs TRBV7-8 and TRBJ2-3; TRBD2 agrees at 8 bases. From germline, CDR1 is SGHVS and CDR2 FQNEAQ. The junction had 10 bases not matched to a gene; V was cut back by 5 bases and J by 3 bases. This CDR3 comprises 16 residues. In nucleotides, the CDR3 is TGTGCCAGCAGCGAAGCAGGAGCGGGAGTAACAGATACGCAGTATTTT. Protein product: CASSEAGAGVTDTQYF.

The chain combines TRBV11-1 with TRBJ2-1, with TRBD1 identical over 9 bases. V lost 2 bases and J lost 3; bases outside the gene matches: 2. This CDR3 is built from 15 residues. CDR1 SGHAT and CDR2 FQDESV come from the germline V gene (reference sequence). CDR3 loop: CASSLPGQGYNEQFF. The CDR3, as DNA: TGTGCCAGCAGCTTACCGGGACAGGGCTACAATGAGCAGTTCTTC.

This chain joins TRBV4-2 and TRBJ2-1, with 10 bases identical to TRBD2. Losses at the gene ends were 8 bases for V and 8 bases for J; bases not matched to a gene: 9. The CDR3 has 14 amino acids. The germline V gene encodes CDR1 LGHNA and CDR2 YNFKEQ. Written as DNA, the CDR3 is TGTGCCAGCTCTCTAGCGGGAGAGGGCGATGAGCAGTTCTTC. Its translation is CASSLAGEGDEQFF.

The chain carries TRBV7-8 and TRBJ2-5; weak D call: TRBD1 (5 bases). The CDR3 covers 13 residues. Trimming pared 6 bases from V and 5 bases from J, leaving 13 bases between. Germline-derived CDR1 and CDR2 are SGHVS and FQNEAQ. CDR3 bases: TGTGCCAGCAGAAGCAGGGTTCAGGAGACCCAGTACTTC. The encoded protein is CASRSRVQETQYF.

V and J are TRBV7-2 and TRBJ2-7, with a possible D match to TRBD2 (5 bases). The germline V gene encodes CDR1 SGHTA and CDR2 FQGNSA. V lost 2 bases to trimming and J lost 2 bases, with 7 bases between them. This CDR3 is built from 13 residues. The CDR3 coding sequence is TGTGCCAGCAGCTTACGGGAAACCTACGAGCAGTACTTC. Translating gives CASSLRETYEQYF.

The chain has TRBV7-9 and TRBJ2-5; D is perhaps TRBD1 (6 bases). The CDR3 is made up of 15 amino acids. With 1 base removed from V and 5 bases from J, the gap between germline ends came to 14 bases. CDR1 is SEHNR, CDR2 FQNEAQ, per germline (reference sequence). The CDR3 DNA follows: TGTGCCAGCAGCTTAGGATCTGAACAGGGTGAGACCCAGTACTTC. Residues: CASSLGSEQGETQYF. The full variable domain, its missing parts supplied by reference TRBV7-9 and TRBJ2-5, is DTGVSQNPRHKITKRGQNVTFRCDPISEHNRLYWYRQTLGQGPEFLTYFQNEAQLEKSRLLSDRFSAERPKGSFSTLEIQRTEQGDSAMYLCASSLGSEQGETQYFGPGTRLLVL.

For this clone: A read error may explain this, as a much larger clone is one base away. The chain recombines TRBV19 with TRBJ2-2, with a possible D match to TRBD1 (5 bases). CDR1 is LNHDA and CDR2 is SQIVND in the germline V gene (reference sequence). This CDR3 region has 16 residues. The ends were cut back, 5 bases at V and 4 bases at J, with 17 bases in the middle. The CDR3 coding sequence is TGTGCCAGTAGTGGACATGGGGCCGTTGCCACCGGGGAGCTGTTTTTT. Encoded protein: CASSGHGAVATGELFF.

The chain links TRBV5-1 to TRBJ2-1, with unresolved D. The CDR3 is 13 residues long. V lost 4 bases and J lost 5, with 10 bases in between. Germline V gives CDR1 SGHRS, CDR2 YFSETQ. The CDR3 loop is CASSADPDNEQFF. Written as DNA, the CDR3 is TGCGCCAGCAGCGCCGACCCAGACAATGAGCAGTTCTTC.

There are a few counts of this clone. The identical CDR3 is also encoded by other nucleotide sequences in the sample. CDR3 sequence (DNA): TGTGCCAGCAGCTTAGACAGGACCGGGGAGCTGTTTTTT. Amino acid sequence: CASSLDRTGELFF. The rearrangement joins TRBV11-2 to TRBJ2-2, with D unclear. CDR3 length: 13 amino acids. Trimming left V 0 bases short and J 5 bases short, with 4 bases between. Germline-derived CDR1 and CDR2 are SGHAT and FQNNGV. Drawing the rest from reference TRBV11-2 and TRBJ2-2, the complete variable domain is EAGVAQSPRYKIIEKRQSVAFWCNPISGHATLYWYQQILGQGPKLLIQFQNNGVVDDSQLPKDRFSAERLKGVDSTLKIQPAKLEDSAVYLCASSLDRTGELFFGEGSRLTVL.

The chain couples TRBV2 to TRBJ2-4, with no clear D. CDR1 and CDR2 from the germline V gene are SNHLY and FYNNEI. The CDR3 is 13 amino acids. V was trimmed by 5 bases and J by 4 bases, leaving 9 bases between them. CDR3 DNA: TGTGCCAGCAGTTTAAGGCAAAAAAACATTCAGTACTTC. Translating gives CASSLRQKNIQYF. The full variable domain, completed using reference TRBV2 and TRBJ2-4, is EPEVTQTPSHQVTQMGQEVILRCVPISNHLYFYWYRQILGQKVEFLVSFYNNEISEKSEIFDDQFSVERPDGSNFTLKIRSTKLEDSAMYFCASSLRQKNIQYFGAGTRLSVL.

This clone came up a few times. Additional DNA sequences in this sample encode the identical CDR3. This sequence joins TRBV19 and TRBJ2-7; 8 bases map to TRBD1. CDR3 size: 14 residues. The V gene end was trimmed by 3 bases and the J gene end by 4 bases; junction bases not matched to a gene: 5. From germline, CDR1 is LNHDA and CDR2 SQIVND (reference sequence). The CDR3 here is CASSIRTGNYEQYF. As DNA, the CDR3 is TGTGCCAGTAGTATCCGGACAGGGAATTACGAGCAGTACTTC.

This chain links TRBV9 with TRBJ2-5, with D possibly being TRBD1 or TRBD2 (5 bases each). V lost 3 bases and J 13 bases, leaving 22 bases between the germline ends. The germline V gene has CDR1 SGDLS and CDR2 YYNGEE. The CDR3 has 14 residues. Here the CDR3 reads CASSAQGVPGPRYF. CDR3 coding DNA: TGTGCCAGCAGCGCTCAAGGGGTTCCGGGACCCCGGTACTTC.

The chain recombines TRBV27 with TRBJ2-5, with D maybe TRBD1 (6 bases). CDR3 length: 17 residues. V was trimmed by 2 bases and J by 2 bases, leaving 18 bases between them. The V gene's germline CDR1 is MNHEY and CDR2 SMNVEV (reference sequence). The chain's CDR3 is CASSLSYLTGFQETQYF. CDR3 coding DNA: TGTGCCAGCAGTTTAAGCTATCTGACAGGTTTTCAAGAGACCCAGTACTTC.

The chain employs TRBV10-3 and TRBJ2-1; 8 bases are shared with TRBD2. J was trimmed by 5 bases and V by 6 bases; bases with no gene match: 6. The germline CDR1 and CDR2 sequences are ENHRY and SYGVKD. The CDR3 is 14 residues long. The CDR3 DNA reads TGTGCCATCAGGAGAGCGGGAGACAACAATGAGCAGTTCTTC. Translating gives CAIRRAGDNNEQFF.

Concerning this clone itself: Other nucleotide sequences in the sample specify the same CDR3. The CDR3 sequence: CASSLIGTGELFF. The CDR3 region has the DNA TGTGCCAGCAGCTTAATAGGCACCGGGGAGCTGTTTTTT. The V gene is TRBV7-3, the J gene TRBJ2-2, with no clear D. Germline V lookup: CDR1 SGHTA, CDR2 FQGTGA. There are 13 residues in the CDR3. V was shortened by 1 base and J by 4 bases, with 4 bases between the two germline ends.

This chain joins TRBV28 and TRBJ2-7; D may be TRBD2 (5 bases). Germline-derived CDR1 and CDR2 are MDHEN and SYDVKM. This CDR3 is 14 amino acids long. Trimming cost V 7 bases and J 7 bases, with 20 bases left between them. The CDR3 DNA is TGTGCCAGCACCATAGGGTCGGGGATGAGGGAGCAGTACTTC. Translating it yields CASTIGSGMREQYF. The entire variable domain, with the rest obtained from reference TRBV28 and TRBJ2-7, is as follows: DVKVTQSSRYLVKRTGEKVFLECVQDMDHENMFWYRQDPGLGLRLIYFSYDVKMKEKGDIPEGYSVSREKKERFSLILESASTNQTSMYLCASTIGSGMREQYFGPGTRLTVT.

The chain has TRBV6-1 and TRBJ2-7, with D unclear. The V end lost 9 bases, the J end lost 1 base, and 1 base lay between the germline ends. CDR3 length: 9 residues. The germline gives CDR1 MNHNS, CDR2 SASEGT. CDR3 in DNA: TGTGCCAGTTCCTACGAGCAGTACTTC. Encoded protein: CASSYEQYF.

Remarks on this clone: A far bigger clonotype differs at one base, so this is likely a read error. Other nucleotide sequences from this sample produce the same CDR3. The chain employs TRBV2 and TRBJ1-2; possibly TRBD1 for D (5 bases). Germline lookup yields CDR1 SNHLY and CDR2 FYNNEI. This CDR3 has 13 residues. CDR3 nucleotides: TGCGCCAGCAGTCCGACTGGGACGGATGGCTACACCTTC. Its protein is CASSPTGTDGYTF.

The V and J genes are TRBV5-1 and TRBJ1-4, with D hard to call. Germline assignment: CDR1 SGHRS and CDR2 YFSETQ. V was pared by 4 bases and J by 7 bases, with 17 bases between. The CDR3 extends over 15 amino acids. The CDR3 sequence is CASSPGAGASEKLFF. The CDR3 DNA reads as TGCGCCAGCAGCCCGGGTGCGGGAGCCTCTGAAAAACTGTTTTTT. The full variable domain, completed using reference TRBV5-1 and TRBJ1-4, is KAGVTQTPRYLIKTRGQQVTLSCSPISGHRSVSWYQQTPGQGLQFLFEYFSETQRNKGNFPGRFSGRQFSNSRSEMNVSTLELGDSALYLCASSPGAGASEKLFFGSGTQLSVL.

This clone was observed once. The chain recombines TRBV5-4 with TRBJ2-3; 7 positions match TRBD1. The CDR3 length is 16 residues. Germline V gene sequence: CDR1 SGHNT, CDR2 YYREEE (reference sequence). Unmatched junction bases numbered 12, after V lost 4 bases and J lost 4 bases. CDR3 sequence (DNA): TGTGCCAGCAGCCGGAAAGGACAGGCAGGCGCAGATACGCAGTATTTT. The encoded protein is CASSRKGQAGADTQYF.

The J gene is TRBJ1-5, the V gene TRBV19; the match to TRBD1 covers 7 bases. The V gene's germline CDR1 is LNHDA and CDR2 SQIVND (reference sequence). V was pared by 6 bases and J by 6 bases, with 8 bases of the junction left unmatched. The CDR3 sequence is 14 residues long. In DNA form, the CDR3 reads TGTGCCAGTAGCCCGCAGGGGGTTGGTCAGCCCCAGCATTTT. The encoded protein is CASSPQGVGQPQHF.

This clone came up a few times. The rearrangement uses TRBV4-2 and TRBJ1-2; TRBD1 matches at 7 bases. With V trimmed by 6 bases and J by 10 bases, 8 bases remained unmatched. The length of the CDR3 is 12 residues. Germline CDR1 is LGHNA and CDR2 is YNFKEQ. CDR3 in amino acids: CASRQGWDFYTF. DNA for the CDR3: TGTGCCAGCAGACAGGGGTGGGATTTCTACACCTTC.